This TCR beta chain came from a study of T cell responses to AZD1222 COVID-19 vaccine. General study points: Vaccination with two AZD1222 doses was followed by a rise in Spike-specific TCR breadth and depth. Reportedly, nearly half of unique spike TCRs recognized epitopes outside B.1.351/B.1.1.7 mutations. Clonal diversity was possibly underestimated, and white British individuals and females predominated among donors.

CDR3 size: 16 residues. Between the trimmed V and J ends, which lost 5 bases and 4 bases, there was a span of 20 bases. Germline V gene sequence: CDR1 MNHEY, CDR2 SMNVEV (reference sequence). This clone was detected only once. What it binds is not known. The method was immunoSEQ multiplex PCR; TCRdb's version includes in-frame clones alone and lacks a portion of them. Found here are roughly 140,000 clones, just over 90% of them singletons; the top ten hold 1.5% to 2%. The sample in question was peripheral blood, obtained on day 0 of AZD1222 vaccination. The rearrangement joins TRBV27 to TRBJ1-2, with D possibly being TRBD1 (6 bases). This sequence was found in an adult in good health. The CDR3 reads CASSLEGGGGPYGYTF. The CDR3 DNA is TGTGCCAGCAGTCTGGAAGGGGGTGGTGGTCCCTATGGCTACACCTTC.